This T cell receptor (beta chain) was recovered during a study of blood T cells in healthy people across ages. Broader study findings: Without sorted subsets, naive and antigen-experienced compartments could not be conclusively compared.

Note on this clonotype: Its antigen is undetermined.

Then a second PCR, running about 6 to 12 cycles, was carried out with a sample-barcoded 5' primer and a J-beta primer mix. One entry per CDR3 protein, called by TCRdb with MiXCR from the 5' RACE reads. The sample lists 1.6 million or so distinct CDR3 sequences, roughly 30% occurring once. This clonotype originated in a woman aged 25 to 45 in good health. The source material was blood.

The CDR3 sequence: CASSGTQDVETQYF. The DNA of the CDR3 is TGCGCCAGCTCCGGGACGCAGGACGTGGAGACCCAGTACTTC. V gene TRBV5-1 combines with J gene TRBJ2-5; D possibly matches TRBD1 or TRBD2 (5 bases each). V was pared by 7 bases and J by 5 bases, with 18 bases between. The CDR3 totals 14 residues. The germline CDR1 and CDR2 sequences are SGHRS and YFSETQ. Variable domain in full (rest from reference TRBV5-1 and TRBJ2-5): KAGVTQTPRYLIKTRGQQVTLSCSPISGHRSVSWYQQTPGQGLQFLFEYFSETQRNKGNFPGRFSGRQFSNSRSEMNVSTLELGDSALYLCASSGTQDVETQYFGPGTRLLVL.